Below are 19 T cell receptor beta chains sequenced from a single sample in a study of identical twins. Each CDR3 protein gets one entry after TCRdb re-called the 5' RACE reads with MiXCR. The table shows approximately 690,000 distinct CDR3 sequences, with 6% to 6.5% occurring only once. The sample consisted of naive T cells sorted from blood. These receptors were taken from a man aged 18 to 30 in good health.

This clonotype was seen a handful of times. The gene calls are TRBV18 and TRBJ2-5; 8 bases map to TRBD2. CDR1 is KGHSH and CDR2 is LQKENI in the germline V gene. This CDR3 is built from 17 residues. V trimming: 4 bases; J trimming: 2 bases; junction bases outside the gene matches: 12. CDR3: CASSQRSSTGGQETQYF. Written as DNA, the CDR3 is TGTGCCAGCTCACAGAGGTCGAGTACGGGAGGGCAAGAGACCCAGTACTTC. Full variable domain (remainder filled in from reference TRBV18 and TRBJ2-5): NAGVMQNPRHLVRRRGQEARLRCSPMKGHSHVYWYRQLPEEGLKFMVYLQKENIIDESGMPKERFSAEFPKEGPSILRIQQVVRGDSAAYFCASSQRSSTGGQETQYFGPGTRLLVL.

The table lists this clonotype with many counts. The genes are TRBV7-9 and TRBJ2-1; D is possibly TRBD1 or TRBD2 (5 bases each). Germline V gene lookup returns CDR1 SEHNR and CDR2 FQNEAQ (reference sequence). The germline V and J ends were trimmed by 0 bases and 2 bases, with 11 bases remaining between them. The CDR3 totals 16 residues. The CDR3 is CASSLADGTTYNEQFF. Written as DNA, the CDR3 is TGTGCCAGCAGCTTAGCGGACGGGACGACCTACAATGAGCAGTTCTTC. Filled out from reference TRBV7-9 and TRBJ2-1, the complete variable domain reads DTGVSQNPRHKITKRGQNVTFRCDPISEHNRLYWYRQTLGQGPEFLTYFQNEAQLEKSRLLSDRFSAERPKGSFSTLEIQRTEQGDSAMYLCASSLADGTTYNEQFFGPGTRLTVL.

The CDR3: CSVKQGAEAFF. CDR3 DNA: TGCAGCGTGAAACAGGGCGCGGAAGCTTTCTTT. The V gene is TRBV29-1, the J gene TRBJ1-1; D possibly corresponds to TRBD1 (6 bases). V dropped 6 bases and J dropped 8 bases, with 13 bases sitting between them. The germline V gene encodes CDR1 SQVTM and CDR2 ANQGSEA. The CDR3 contains 11 residues.

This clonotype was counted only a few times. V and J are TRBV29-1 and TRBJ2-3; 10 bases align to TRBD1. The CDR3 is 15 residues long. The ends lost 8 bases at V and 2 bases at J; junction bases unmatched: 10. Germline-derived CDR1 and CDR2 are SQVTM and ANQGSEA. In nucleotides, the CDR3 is TGCAGCAGTACTCCGGGACAGGGGATCACAGATACGCAGTATTTT. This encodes CSSTPGQGITDTQYF.

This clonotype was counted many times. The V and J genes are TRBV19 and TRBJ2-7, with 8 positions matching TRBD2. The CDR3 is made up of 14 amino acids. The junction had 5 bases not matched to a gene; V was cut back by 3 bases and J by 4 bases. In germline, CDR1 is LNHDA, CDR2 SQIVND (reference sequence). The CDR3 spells CASSMAGGPYEQYF. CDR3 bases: TGTGCCAGTAGTATGGCGGGAGGACCGTACGAGCAGTACTTC.

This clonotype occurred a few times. The CDR3 DNA reads as TGTGCCAGCAGTGAGTTGGGCCACACGTTCTTC. Translated, it gives CASSELGHTFF. V is TRBV2 and J is TRBJ2-1; no reliable D call. The CDR3 consists of 11 residues. Deletions cut 3 bases from V and 15 bases from J, with 12 bases between. Per germline, CDR1 SNHLY and CDR2 FYNNEI.

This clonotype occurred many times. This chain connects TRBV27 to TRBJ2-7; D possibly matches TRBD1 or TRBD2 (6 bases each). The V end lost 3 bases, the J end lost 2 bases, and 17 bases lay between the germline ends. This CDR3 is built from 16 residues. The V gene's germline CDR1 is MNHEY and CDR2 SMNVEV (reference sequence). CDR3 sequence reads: CASSFAGRGVTYEQYF. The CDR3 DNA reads TGTGCCAGCAGTTTCGCGGGAAGGGGGGTTACCTACGAGCAGTACTTC.

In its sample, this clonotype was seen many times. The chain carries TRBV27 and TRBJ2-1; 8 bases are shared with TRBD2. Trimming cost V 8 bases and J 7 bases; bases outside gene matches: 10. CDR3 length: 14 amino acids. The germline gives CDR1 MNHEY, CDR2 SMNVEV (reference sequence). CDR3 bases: TGTGCCAGCGGGCCCCTCGGGGGGGAAAATGAGCAGTTCTTC. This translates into CASGPLGGENEQFF.

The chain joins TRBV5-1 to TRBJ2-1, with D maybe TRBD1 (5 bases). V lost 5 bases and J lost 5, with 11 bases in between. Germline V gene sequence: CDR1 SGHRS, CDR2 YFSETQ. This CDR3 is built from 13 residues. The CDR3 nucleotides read TGCGCCAGCAGGGACCAGGGAAACAATGAGCAGTTCTTC. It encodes CASRDQGNNEQFF. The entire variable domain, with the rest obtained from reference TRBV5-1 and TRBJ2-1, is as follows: KAGVTQTPRYLIKTRGQQVTLSCSPISGHRSVSWYQQTPGQGLQFLFEYFSETQRNKGNFPGRFSGRQFSNSRSEMNVSTLELGDSALYLCASRDQGNNEQFFGPGTRLTVL.

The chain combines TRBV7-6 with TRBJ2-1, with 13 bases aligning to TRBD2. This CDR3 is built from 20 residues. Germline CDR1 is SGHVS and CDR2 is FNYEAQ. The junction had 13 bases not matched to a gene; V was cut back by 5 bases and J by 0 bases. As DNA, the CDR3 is TGTGCCAGCAGCGCGTTAAACGGACTAGCGGGAGATTACTCCTACAATGAGCAGTTCTTC. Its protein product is CASSALNGLAGDYSYNEQFF. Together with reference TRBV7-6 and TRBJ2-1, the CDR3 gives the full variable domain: GAGVSQSPRYKVTKRGQDVALRCDPISGHVSLYWYRQALGQGPEFLTYFNYEAQQDKSGLPNDRFSAERPEGSISTLTIQRTEQRDSAMYRCASSALNGLAGDYSYNEQFFGPGTRLTVL.

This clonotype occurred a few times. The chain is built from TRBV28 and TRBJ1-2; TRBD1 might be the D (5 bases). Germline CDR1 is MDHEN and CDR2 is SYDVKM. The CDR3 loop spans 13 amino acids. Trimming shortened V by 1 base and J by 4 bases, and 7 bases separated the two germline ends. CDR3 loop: CASSLSGSYGYTF. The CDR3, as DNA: TGTGCCAGCAGTTTATCAGGGAGCTATGGCTACACCTTC.

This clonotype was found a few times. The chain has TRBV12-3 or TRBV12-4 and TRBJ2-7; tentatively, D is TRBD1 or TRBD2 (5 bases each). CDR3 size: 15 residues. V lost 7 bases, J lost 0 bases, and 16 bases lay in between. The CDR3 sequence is CASTPRDGSSYEQYF. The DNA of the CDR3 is TGTGCCAGCACCCCCAGGGACGGTAGCTCCTACGAGCAGTACTTC.

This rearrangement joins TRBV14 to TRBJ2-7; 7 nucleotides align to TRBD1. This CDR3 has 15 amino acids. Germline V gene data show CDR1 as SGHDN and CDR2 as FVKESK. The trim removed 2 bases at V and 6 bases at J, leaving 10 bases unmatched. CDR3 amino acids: CASSQRTGRFSEQYF. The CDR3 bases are TGTGCCAGCAGCCAACGGACAGGACGATTCAGCGAGCAGTACTTC.

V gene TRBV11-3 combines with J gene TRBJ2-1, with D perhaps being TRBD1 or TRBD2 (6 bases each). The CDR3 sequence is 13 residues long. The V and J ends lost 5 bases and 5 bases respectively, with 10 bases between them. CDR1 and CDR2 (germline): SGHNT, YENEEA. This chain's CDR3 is CASSGGPHNEQFF. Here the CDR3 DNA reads TGTGCCAGCAGCGGGGGGCCCCACAATGAGCAGTTCTTC.

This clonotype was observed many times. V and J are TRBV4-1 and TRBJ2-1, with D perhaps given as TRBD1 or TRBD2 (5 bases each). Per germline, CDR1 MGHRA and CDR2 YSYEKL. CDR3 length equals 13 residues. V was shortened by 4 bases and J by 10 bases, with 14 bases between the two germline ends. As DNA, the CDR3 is TGCGCCAGCAGCCGGAAAGAGGGGAACGAGCAGTTCTTC. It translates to CASSRKEGNEQFF.

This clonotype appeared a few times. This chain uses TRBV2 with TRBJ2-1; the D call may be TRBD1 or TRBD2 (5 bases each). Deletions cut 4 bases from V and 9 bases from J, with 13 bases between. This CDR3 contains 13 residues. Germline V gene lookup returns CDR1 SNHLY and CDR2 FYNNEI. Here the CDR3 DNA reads TGTGCCAGCAGTGGGGACGGCTGGGGTGAGCAGTTCTTC. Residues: CASSGDGWGEQFF.

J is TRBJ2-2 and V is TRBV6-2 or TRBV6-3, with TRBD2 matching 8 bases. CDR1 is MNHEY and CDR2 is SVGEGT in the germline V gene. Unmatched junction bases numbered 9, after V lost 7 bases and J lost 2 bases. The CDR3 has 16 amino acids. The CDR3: CASNPGRGKNTGELFF. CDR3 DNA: TGTGCCAGCAACCCCGGGAGGGGGAAAAACACCGGGGAGCTGTTTTTT.

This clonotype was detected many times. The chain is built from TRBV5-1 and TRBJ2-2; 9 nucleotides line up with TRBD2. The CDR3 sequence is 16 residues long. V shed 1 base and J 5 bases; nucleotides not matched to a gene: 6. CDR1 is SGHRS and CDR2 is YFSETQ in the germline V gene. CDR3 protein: CASSLSTGLATGELFF. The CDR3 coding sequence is TGCGCCAGCAGCTTGTCTACTGGACTAGCGACCGGGGAGCTGTTTTTT.

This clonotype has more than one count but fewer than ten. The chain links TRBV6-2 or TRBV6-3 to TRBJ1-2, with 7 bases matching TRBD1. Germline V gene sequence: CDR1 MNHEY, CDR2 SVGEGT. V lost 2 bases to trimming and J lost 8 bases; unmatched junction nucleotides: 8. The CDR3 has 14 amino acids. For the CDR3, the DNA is TGTGCCAGCAGTTACAGGGGGCCATTAGGAGGCTACACCTTC. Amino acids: CASSYRGPLGGYTF.